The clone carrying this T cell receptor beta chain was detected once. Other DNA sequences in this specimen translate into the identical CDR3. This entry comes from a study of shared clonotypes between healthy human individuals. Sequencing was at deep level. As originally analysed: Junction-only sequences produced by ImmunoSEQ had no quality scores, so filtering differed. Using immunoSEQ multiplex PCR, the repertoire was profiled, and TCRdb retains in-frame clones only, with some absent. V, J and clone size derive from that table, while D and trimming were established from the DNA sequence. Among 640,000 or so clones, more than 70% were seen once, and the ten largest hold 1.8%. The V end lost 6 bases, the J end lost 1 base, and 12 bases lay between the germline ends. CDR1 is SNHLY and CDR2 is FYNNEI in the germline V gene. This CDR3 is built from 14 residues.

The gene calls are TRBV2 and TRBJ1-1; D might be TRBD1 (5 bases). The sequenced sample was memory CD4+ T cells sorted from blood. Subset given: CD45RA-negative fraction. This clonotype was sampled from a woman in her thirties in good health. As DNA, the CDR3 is TGTGCCAGCAGAGCACGGGGGGGGAACACTGAAGCTTTCTTT. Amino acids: CASRARGGNTEAFF.